This T cell receptor (beta chain) was sequenced in a study of Ad26.COV2.S vaccination and SARS-CoV-2 variants. Using immunoSEQ multiplex PCR, the repertoire was profiled, and TCRdb retains in-frame clones only, with some absent. The sample records some 340,000 clones, around four fifths being singletons. Between the trimmed V and J ends, which lost 4 bases and 3 bases, there was a span of 10 bases. CDR3 length equals 14 residues. The germline V gene encodes CDR1 SGHAT and CDR2 FQNNGV. As to treatment: roughly 19 received Ad26.COV2.S at low or high dose, single or two shots; a few received placebo; per-sample allocation not given. Collection of the samples took place on day 63 after the first injection of vaccine or placebo. Adults aged 18-55 years in Boston included the donor. Wuhan-strain SARS-CoV-2 spike was expressed by the Ad26 vector that made up the vaccine.

The chain couples TRBV11-2 to TRBJ2-1; D is perhaps TRBD1 (6 bases). The material sequenced was peripheral blood, taken in a trial of Ad26.COV2.S vaccine versus placebo. This TCR derives from a person between 18 and 59 years old who received the Ad26.COV2.S COVID-19 vaccine or a placebo. In DNA, the CDR3 is TGTGCCAGCAGCTCCAGGGGTCACTACAATGAGCAGTTCTTC. Residues: CASSSRGHYNEQFF. Filled out from reference TRBV11-2 and TRBJ2-1, the complete variable domain reads EAGVAQSPRYKIIEKRQSVAFWCNPISGHATLYWYQQILGQGPKLLIQFQNNGVVDDSQLPKDRFSAERLKGVDSTLKIQPAKLEDSAVYLCASSSRGHYNEQFFGPGTRLTVL.